This TCR beta chain was profiled in a study of technical replicates of blood from several donors. TCRdb's table, derived via immunoSEQ multiplex PCR, lists solely in-frame clones and lacks some. The table shows approximately 85,000 clones, with approximately 93% occurring only once. Deletions cut 3 bases from V and 3 bases from J, with 11 bases between. Per the germline V gene, CDR1 is SGHTA and CDR2 is FQGNSA. The CDR3 loop spans 14 amino acids. The origin of this receptor is a human donor in good health. The chain uses TRBV7-2 and TRBJ1-1, with D hard to call. The sequencing sample was made of T cells isolated from PBMCs. CDR3 DNA: TGTGCCAGCAGCTTTGGAGCGGATCACACTGAAGCTTTCTTT. Protein: CASSFGADHTEAFF.